Below, 13 T cell receptor beta chains from the same sample are listed, as sequenced in a study of cytomegalovirus exposure and HLA in healthy donors. The repertoire was sequenced with immunoSEQ multiplex PCR; TCRdb's copy has only in-frame clones and lacks some. The table has under 400,000 clones, 86% seen once; the top ten hold under 0.9%. The material sequenced was PBMCs. The receptors were sampled from a woman younger than 35 in good health and CMV-seronegative.

This clone was counted between two and nine times. The chain has TRBV7-9 and TRBJ1-2; weak D call: TRBD1 (5 bases). This CDR3 is 14 amino acids long. The V gene's germline CDR1 is SEHNR and CDR2 FQNEAQ (reference sequence). V was clipped by 4 bases and J by 3 bases, with 12 bases between them. CDR3: CASSSTGGYYGYTF. CDR3 in DNA: TGTGCCAGCAGCTCAACCGGGGGGTACTATGGCTACACCTTC. Supplemented by reference TRBV7-9 and TRBJ1-2, the full variable domain reads DTGVSQNPRHKITKRGQNVTFRCDPISEHNRLYWYRQTLGQGPEFLTYFQNEAQLEKSRLLSDRFSAERPKGSFSTLEIQRTEQGDSAMYLCASSSTGGYYGYTFGSGTRLTVV.

The chain combines TRBV5-1 with TRBJ1-4, with 9 bases that match TRBD1. The CDR3 covers 18 residues. Per germline, CDR1 SGHRS and CDR2 YFSETQ. The V gene end was trimmed by 3 bases and the J gene end by 0 bases; junction bases not matched to a gene: 9. CDR3 coding DNA: TGCGCCAGCAGCTCTGGGACAGGGCAGCCGGCAACTAATGAAAAACTGTTTTTT. It codes for CASSSGTGQPATNEKLFF. Filled out from reference TRBV5-1 and TRBJ1-4, the complete variable domain reads KAGVTQTPRYLIKTRGQQVTLSCSPISGHRSVSWYQQTPGQGLQFLFEYFSETQRNKGNFPGRFSGRQFSNSRSEMNVSTLELGDSALYLCASSSGTGQPATNEKLFFGSGTQLSVL.

The V call is TRBV30, the J call TRBJ2-4; 7 bases are shared with TRBD1. Losses at the gene ends were 7 bases for V and 1 base for J; bases not matched to a gene: 1. There are 12 residues in the CDR3. Germline V gene sequence: CDR1 GTSNPN, CDR2 SVGIG (reference sequence). CDR3: CASTGAKNIQYF. CDR3 DNA sequence: TGTGCCTCGACAGGGGCCAAAAACATTCAGTACTTC.

V gene TRBV15 combines with J gene TRBJ2-7; TRBD1 aligns across 9 bases. This CDR3 contains 16 residues. The J segment lost 5 bases and the V segment lost 4 bases, leaving 12 bases of the junction unmatched. Germline-derived CDR1 and CDR2 are LNHNV and YYDKDF (reference sequence). CDR3 sequence: CATSISTGGAFNEQYF. CDR3 coding DNA: TGTGCCACCAGCATTAGTACAGGGGGCGCTTTCAACGAGCAGTACTTC.

This rearrangement joins TRBV11-3 to TRBJ2-1; D gene uncertain. Between the trimmed V and J ends, which lost 4 bases and 4 bases, there was a span of 5 bases. Germline V CDR1 and CDR2: SGHNT, YENEEA. The CDR3 sequence is 12 residues long. CDR3 sequence reads: CASSSEYNEQFF. CDR3 nucleotides: TGTGCCAGCAGCTCCGAGTACAATGAGCAGTTCTTC.

The gene calls are TRBV30 and TRBJ2-3; TRBD1 aligns across 7 bases. Germline V gene data show CDR1 as GTSNPN and CDR2 as SVGIG (reference sequence). After removal of 2 bases from V and 3 bases from J, the junction contained 5 bases not matched to a gene. The CDR3 is 14 amino acids. The CDR3 DNA reads TGTGCCTGGAGTCGGGACAGAGTTACAGATACGCAGTATTTT. Translation gives CAWSRDRVTDTQYF.

V usage is TRBV27 and J usage is TRBJ2-1, with TRBD2 matching 10 bases. The ends lost 6 bases at V and 7 bases at J; junction bases unmatched: 6. The germline V gene has CDR1 MNHEY and CDR2 SMNVEV (reference sequence). The CDR3 length is 14 residues. The CDR3 DNA reads as TGTGCCAGCAGAGCGGGAGGGCCTGTGAATGAGCAGTTCTTC. As protein: CASRAGGPVNEQFF.

The chain is built from TRBV9 and TRBJ2-3; 9 bases are shared with TRBD2. CDR1 is SGDLS and CDR2 is YYNGEE in the germline V gene. The ends lost 0 bases at V and 2 bases at J; junction bases unmatched: 4. The CDR3 totals 16 residues. The CDR3 DNA sequence: TGTGCCAGCAGCGTAGGGGCGGGAGGGCCCACAGATACGCAGTATTTT. Encoded protein: CASSVGAGGPTDTQYF.

The chain carries TRBV20-1 and TRBJ2-7; no clear D. CDR3 length: 11 residues. V was clipped by 5 bases and J by 3 bases, with 8 bases between them. Germline-derived CDR1 and CDR2 are DFQATT and SNEGSKA (reference sequence). CDR3 loop: CSASTSYEQYF. CDR3 nucleotides: TGCAGTGCTTCGACAAGCTACGAGCAGTACTTC.

This CDR3 reads CASSLRLFNQPQHF. Here the CDR3 DNA reads TGTGCCAGCAGTCTCAGACTATTCAATCAGCCCCAGCATTTT. This chain connects TRBV2 to TRBJ1-5; D ambiguous. V lost 5 bases to trimming and J lost 3 bases, with 11 bases between them. This CDR3 comprises 14 residues. Germline CDR1 SNHLY, CDR2 FYNNEI.

A note on this clone: The germline gene is not matched at one end of the junction; a read error may be the cause. The J gene is TRBJ1-2, the V gene TRBV7-9; tentative D call: TRBD1 (5 bases). CDR3 length: 16 residues. Germline CDR1 is SEHNR and CDR2 is FQNEAQ (reference sequence). The DNA of the CDR3 is TGTGCCAGCAGCTTAGCCCCCCAGGGCCCTAATTATGGCTACACCTTC. It specifies CASSLAPQGPNYGYTF. The whole variable domain, filled in from reference TRBV7-9 and TRBJ1-2, reads DTGVSQNPRHKITKRGQNVTFRCDPISEHNRLYWYRQTLGQGPEFLTYFQNEAQLEKSRLLSDRFSAERPKGSFSTLEIQRTEQGDSAMYLCASSLAPQGPNYGYTFGSGTRLTVV.

The chain joins TRBV4-2 to TRBJ1-2; the match to TRBD1 covers 7 bases. V trimming: 1 base; J trimming: 1 base; junction bases outside the gene matches: 6. In germline, CDR1 is LGHNA, CDR2 YNFKEQ. The CDR3 extends over 16 amino acids. The CDR3 coding sequence is TGTGCCAGCAGCCAAGGGGCAGGGGGTGTTAACTATGGCTACACCTTC. As protein: CASSQGAGGVNYGYTF.

V and J are TRBV9 and TRBJ2-5, with TRBD1 matching 7 bases. Germline values: CDR1 SGDLS, CDR2 YYNGEE. The CDR3 covers 15 residues. V was pared by 2 bases and J by 5 bases, with 9 bases of the junction left unmatched. CDR3 sequence: CASSVGTAIGETQYF. The CDR3 nucleotides are TGTGCCAGCAGCGTCGGGACAGCAATAGGGGAGACCCAGTACTTC.